This passage covers 30 T cell receptor beta chains from one sample sequenced in a study of blood T cell repertoires in COVID-19. Clones were sequenced by immunoSEQ multiplex PCR, and TCRdb holds only the in-frame ones, with some missing. The sample carries more than 300,000 clones, approximately 90% recorded once. The sequenced sample was PBMCs or T cells enriched from blood (not recorded which). Receptors were obtained from a woman between 18 and 30 years old who had recovered from COVID-19.

The CDR3 sequence: CASSLGLAGGADTQYF. CDR3 coding DNA: TGTGCCAGCAGCTTAGGACTAGCGGGGGGCGCAGATACGCAGTATTTT. This chain connects TRBV5-4 to TRBJ2-3, with 14 positions matching TRBD2. CDR1 and CDR2 (germline): SGHNT, YYREEE (reference sequence). This CDR3 region has 16 residues. The ends lost 2 bases at V and 4 bases at J; junction bases unmatched: 3.

V gene TRBV7-2 combines with J gene TRBJ2-7; 7 bases fit TRBD1. The trim removed 1 base at V and 4 bases at J, leaving 4 bases unmatched. CDR3 length: 14 amino acids. CDR1 and CDR2 (germline): SGHTA, FQGNSA. DNA for the CDR3: TGTGCCAGCAGCTTAGGCAGGGGGACGTACGAGCAGTACTTC. As protein: CASSLGRGTYEQYF.

The rearrangement links TRBV11-2 to TRBJ1-4; D possibly corresponds to TRBD1 (5 bases). With 5 bases removed from V and 4 bases from J, the gap between germline ends came to 20 bases. The CDR3 has 17 amino acids. Germline V gene data show CDR1 as SGHAT and CDR2 as FQNNGV. The CDR3 DNA sequence: TGTGCCAGCAGCCATACGGGGGTTAGGAGAAATAATGAAAAACTGTTTTTT. Its translation is CASSHTGVRRNNEKLFF. Looking up the rest from reference TRBV11-2 and TRBJ1-4 gives the full variable domain: EAGVAQSPRYKIIEKRQSVAFWCNPISGHATLYWYQQILGQGPKLLIQFQNNGVVDDSQLPKDRFSAERLKGVDSTLKIQPAKLEDSAVYLCASSHTGVRRNNEKLFFGSGTQLSVL.

V gene TRBV27 combines with J gene TRBJ1-6; D is uncertain. The CDR3 extends over 13 amino acids. With 7 bases removed from V and 10 bases from J, the gap between germline ends came to 14 bases. CDR1 and CDR2 from the germline V gene are MNHEY and SMNVEV (reference sequence). Written as DNA, the CDR3 is TGTGCCAGCACGGCAGGAGGGTACTCACCCCTCCACTTT. Protein product: CASTAGGYSPLHF.

This clone was observed a handful of times. V gene TRBV16 combines with J gene TRBJ2-7; 7 nucleotides line up with TRBD1. Trimming at V came to 4 bases and at J to 9 bases, leaving 6 bases not matched to a gene. Germline V lookup: CDR1 KGHSY, CDR2 FQNENV. The CDR3 has 12 amino acids. This CDR3 is CASSPQGKGQYF. In DNA form, the CDR3 reads TGTGCCAGCAGCCCACAGGGGAAAGGGCAGTACTTC.

The sample holds one count of this clone. The chain uses TRBV6-2 or TRBV6-3 and TRBJ2-7, with TRBD1 matching over 7 bases. J gave up 3 bases and V 0 bases, and 5 bases lay outside the gene matches. Germline loops: CDR1 MNHEY, CDR2 SVGEGT. CDR3 size: 15 residues. The CDR3 reads CASSYSTGQNYEQYF. The CDR3 nucleotides are TGTGCCAGCAGTTACTCGACGGGACAGAACTACGAGCAGTACTTC.

The chain combines TRBV10-1 with TRBJ2-6; 9 positions agree with TRBD1. The CDR3 covers 15 residues. Germline CDR1 reads WNHNN; CDR2 reads SYGVQD (reference sequence). The CDR3 sequence: CATGTGSSGANVLTF. DNA of the CDR3: TGCGCAACCGGGACAGGGAGTTCTGGGGCCAACGTCCTGACTTTC.

The chain links TRBV7-2 to TRBJ1-4, with TRBD1 matching over 8 bases. CDR3 size: 15 residues. The trim removed 3 bases at V and 2 bases at J, leaving 2 bases unmatched. Germline V gene sequence: CDR1 SGHTA, CDR2 FQGNSA. For the CDR3, the DNA is TGTGCCAGCAGCTTTCAGGGGGCCACTAATGAAAAACTGTTTTTT. Translation: CASSFQGATNEKLFF.

The V gene is TRBV28, the J gene TRBJ1-5; D remains ambiguous. Deletions cut 2 bases from V and 1 base from J, with 12 bases between. CDR1 and CDR2 from the germline V gene are MDHEN and SYDVKM. The CDR3 contains 16 residues. The CDR3 is CASSLEVERSNQPQHF. The CDR3 coding sequence is TGTGCCAGCAGTTTAGAGGTAGAGAGGAGCAATCAGCCCCAGCATTTT.

The chain uses TRBV4-1 and TRBJ1-5; no clear D gene. The CDR3 length is 16 residues. Germline V lookup: CDR1 MGHRA, CDR2 YSYEKL. The V end was cut by 0 bases, the J end by 10 bases, with 19 bases between. As DNA, the CDR3 is TGCGCCAGCAGCCAAGATCGGGGATCTGGAGATTTACCCCAGCATTTT. Translating gives CASSQDRGSGDLPQHF.

The rearrangement links TRBV4-1 to TRBJ1-2, with 8 bases that match TRBD1. The CDR3 extends over 15 amino acids. The ends lost 4 bases at V and 4 bases at J; junction bases unmatched: 8. Germline-derived CDR1 and CDR2 are MGHRA and YSYEKL. The chain's CDR3 is CASSPRGRNRYGYTF. DNA of the CDR3: TGCGCCAGCAGCCCCAGGGGGCGCAATCGCTATGGCTACACCTTC.

The chain combines TRBV2 with TRBJ1-2; D is perhaps TRBD1 (6 bases). CDR3 length: 15 amino acids. Germline CDR1 is SNHLY and CDR2 is FYNNEI. Trimming left V 3 bases short and J 6 bases short, with 17 bases between. The chain's CDR3 is CASSDSQGALNGYTF. Written as DNA, the CDR3 is TGTGCCAGCAGTGATTCACAGGGCGCCCTGAATGGCTACACCTTC.

V gene TRBV5-6 combines with J gene TRBJ1-1; D is uncertain. This CDR3 is built from 14 residues. Germline loops: CDR1 SGHDT, CDR2 YYEEEE. V was shortened by 4 bases and J by 0 bases, with 10 bases between the two germline ends. The CDR3 here is CASSPTLMNTEAFF. In DNA, the CDR3 is TGTGCCAGCAGCCCGACACTCATGAACACTGAAGCTTTCTTT.

This clone was recorded only once. The chain joins TRBV5-1 to TRBJ1-2; TRBD1 matches at 9 bases. Germline lookup yields CDR1 SGHRS and CDR2 YFSETQ. This CDR3 comprises 14 residues. J lost 6 bases, V lost 0 bases, and 3 bases had no gene match. The CDR3 DNA reads as TGCGCCAGCAGCTTGGGGGACAGGGCCAATGGCTACACCTTC. The encoded protein is CASSLGDRANGYTF. Looking up the rest from reference TRBV5-1 and TRBJ1-2 gives the full variable domain: KAGVTQTPRYLIKTRGQQVTLSCSPISGHRSVSWYQQTPGQGLQFLFEYFSETQRNKGNFPGRFSGRQFSNSRSEMNVSTLELGDSALYLCASSLGDRANGYTFGSGTRLTVV.

This rearrangement joins TRBV29-1 to TRBJ2-5; D perhaps matches TRBD1 (6 bases). Looked up from germline, CDR1 is SQVTM and CDR2 is ANQGSEA. Trimming took 3 bases from V and 5 from J, leaving 16 bases between them. The CDR3 is made up of 14 amino acids. The CDR3 loop reads CSVERQGHEETQYF. For the CDR3, the DNA is TGCAGCGTTGAGCGTCAGGGGCACGAGGAGACCCAGTACTTC.

The rearrangement links TRBV10-3 to TRBJ1-2, with no clear D. This CDR3 region has 14 residues. Per germline, CDR1 ENHRY and CDR2 SYGVKD. Trimming removed 6 bases at V and 2 bases at J, with 13 bases between. CDR3 DNA: TGTGCCATCAGGGGCATAGGCCAGAACTATGGCTACACCTTC. Its translation: CAIRGIGQNYGYTF.

The chain carries TRBV25-1 and TRBJ1-1; tentatively, D is TRBD1 (5 bases). The V gene lost 5 bases and the J gene lost 1 base, with 14 bases spanning the gap. Per the germline V gene, CDR1 is MGHDK and CDR2 is SYGVNS. This CDR3 has 15 amino acids. CDR3 DNA: TGTGCCAGCAGTCCAAAGTCAGGGCCGAACACTGAAGCTTTCTTT. Encoded protein: CASSPKSGPNTEAFF. The full variable domain, completed using reference TRBV25-1 and TRBJ1-1, is EADIYQTPRYLVIGTGKKITLECSQTMGHDKMYWYQQDPGMELHLIHYSYGVNSTEKGDLSSESTVSRIRTEHFPLTLESARPSHTSQYLCASSPKSGPNTEAFFGQGTRLTVV.

J is TRBJ2-7 and V is TRBV28, with D tentatively TRBD2 (5 bases). The CDR3 is 14 residues long. CDR1 and CDR2 from the germline V gene are MDHEN and SYDVKM. The V end lost 5 bases, the J end lost 0 bases, and 11 bases lay between the germline ends. The CDR3: CASSLAGASYEQYF. CDR3 in DNA: TGTGCCAGCAGTCTGGCGGGCGCCTCCTACGAGCAGTACTTC.

This clone has a single count. The gene calls are TRBV7-2 and TRBJ2-2; the D gene is possibly TRBD1 (5 bases). CDR3 length equals 14 residues. The V gene lost 5 bases and the J gene lost 5 bases, with 12 bases spanning the gap. Germline loops: CDR1 SGHTA, CDR2 FQGNSA. The CDR3 loop reads CASSTQVGTGELFF. CDR3 DNA sequence: TGTGCCAGCAGCACACAGGTCGGGACCGGGGAGCTGTTTTTT.

The chain has TRBV30 and TRBJ2-7, with 9 bases that match TRBD2. V gave up 0 bases and J gave up 5 bases; unmatched junction bases: 5. This CDR3 has 14 amino acids. The germline gives CDR1 GTSNPN, CDR2 SVGIG (reference sequence). The CDR3 loop reads CAWSVLAGENEQYF. The DNA for the CDR3 is TGTGCCTGGAGTGTATTAGCGGGAGAAAACGAGCAGTACTTC.

The chain has TRBV30 and TRBJ1-6; 7 bases fit TRBD1. V lost 5 bases, J lost 7 bases, and 5 bases stayed unmatched. From germline, CDR1 is GTSNPN and CDR2 SVGIG (reference sequence). This CDR3 has 13 amino acids. In DNA, the CDR3 is TGTGCCTGGCGCGGGACAGCAAATTCACCCCTCCACTTT. It yields the protein CAWRGTANSPLHF.

This sequence joins TRBV6-6 and TRBJ2-7, with D uncertain. The germline V gene encodes CDR1 MNHNY and CDR2 SVGAGI (reference sequence). Trimming pared 7 bases from V and 2 bases from J, leaving 9 bases between. The CDR3 has 12 amino acids. The CDR3 here is CASMVGAYEQYF. The DNA of the CDR3 is TGTGCCAGCATGGTCGGAGCCTACGAGCAGTACTTC.

The rearrangement uses TRBV11-1 and TRBJ1-1; tentatively, D is TRBD1 (5 bases). The CDR3 sequence is 14 residues long. Looked up from germline, CDR1 is SGHAT and CDR2 is FQDESV (reference sequence). V was trimmed by 4 bases and J by 1 base, leaving 10 bases between them. The CDR3 DNA is TGTGCCAGCAGCTCACAGACAGAGAACACTGAAGCTTTCTTT. It codes for CASSSQTENTEAFF.

The chain is built from TRBV5-1 and TRBJ2-1, with 10 bases aligning to TRBD2. Germline loops: CDR1 SGHRS, CDR2 YFSETQ. The trim removed 8 bases at V and 12 bases at J, leaving 11 bases unmatched. The CDR3 spans 13 residues. DNA of the CDR3: TGCGCCAGTTTGGGGACTAGCGAGGAGGGGCAGTTCTTC. It encodes CASLGTSEEGQFF.

This clone has a handful of counts. The CDR3 coding sequence is TGTGCCAGCAGTTTCGACAGGGAATCAGCTTTCTTT. Amino acid sequence: CASSFDRESAFF. The chain carries TRBV6-5 and TRBJ1-1; 7 bases fit TRBD1. Germline-derived CDR1 and CDR2 are MNHEY and SVGAGI. V shed 4 bases, J shed 10 bases, and the junction held 6 bases outside the gene matches. CDR3 length: 12 amino acids.

The CDR3 loop is CATSDNSGGATDTQYF. The CDR3 DNA sequence: TGTGCCACCAGTGACAACAGCGGGGGGGCCACAGATACGCAGTATTTT. V usage is TRBV24-1 and J usage is TRBJ2-3; 10 bases align to TRBD2. This CDR3 comprises 16 residues. Germline V lookup: CDR1 KGHDR, CDR2 SFDVKD. Unmatched junction bases numbered 5, after V lost 4 bases and J lost 2 bases.

This clone was seen just once. This chain joins TRBV28 and TRBJ2-1, with 11 positions matching TRBD1. The J segment lost 5 bases and the V segment lost 2 bases, leaving 5 bases of the junction unmatched. The CDR3 runs 16 residues. CDR1 is MDHEN and CDR2 is SYDVKM in the germline V gene. CDR3 amino acids: CASSLAPGQGDNEQFF. The CDR3 DNA reads as TGTGCCAGCAGTTTAGCTCCGGGACAGGGGGACAATGAGCAGTTCTTC.

The chain has TRBV3-1 (or the pseudogene TRBV3-2) and TRBJ1-5; no firm D call. The V end was cut by 3 bases, the J end by 4 bases, with 13 bases between. Germline V gene sequence: CDR1 LGHDT, CDR2 YNNKEL (reference sequence). The CDR3 has 15 amino acids. The chain's CDR3 is CASSQRAGRNQPQHF. The DNA of the CDR3 is TGTGCCAGCAGCCAGCGGGCCGGAAGAAATCAGCCCCAGCATTTT.

The chain recombines TRBV24-1 with TRBJ2-1; possible D gene TRBD2, 5 bases. The CDR3 covers 13 residues. The germline V gene encodes CDR1 KGHDR and CDR2 SFDVKD. V lost 3 bases and J 7 bases, leaving 9 bases between the germline ends. In DNA, the CDR3 is TGTGCCACCAGTGATCCCCCGGGGAATGAGCAGTTCTTC. Protein sequence: CATSDPPGNEQFF.

This chain joins TRBV5-1 and TRBJ1-1, with 7 bases that match TRBD1. The germline V gene encodes CDR1 SGHRS and CDR2 YFSETQ. V shed 2 bases, J shed 3 bases, and the junction held 7 bases outside the gene matches. The CDR3 totals 15 residues. The CDR3 nucleotides read TGCGCCAGCAGCTTAAGACAGGGAGTCGACACTGAAGCTTTCTTT. Amino acid sequence: CASSLRQGVDTEAFF.